This TCR beta chain emerged from a study of blood T cell repertoires in COVID-19. Study-level background: Specimens from acute and convalescent COVID-19 originated in the United States, Italy and Spain. PBMCs, B-cell-depleted T cells, or T cells were the source of the cDNA or gDNA that made up the material.

Per the original data handling: Amplification from reference gene primers served as the basis for estimated nucleated cell counts. Some clones are missing from TCRdb's copy, which holds only in-frame ones; the method was immunoSEQ multiplex PCR. V and J calls and clone size follow that table, whereas D and trimming were derived from the DNA. The sample records approximately 180,000 clones, around 85% being singletons. The specimen was peripheral blood. The sequence was obtained from a human donor with active or convalescent COVID-19. The donor label of this sample is uncertain.

The CDR3 DNA reads TGTGCCATCAGGACAGTGACGGGAGGACAGAGCGAAGCTTTCTTT. It encodes CAIRTVTGGQSEAFF. The V and J genes are TRBV10-3 and TRBJ1-1, with a weak D call TRBD1 (6 bases). The V gene's germline CDR1 is ENHRY and CDR2 SYGVKD. The CDR3 extends over 15 amino acids. Between the trimmed V and J ends, which lost 6 bases and 8 bases, there was a span of 22 bases.